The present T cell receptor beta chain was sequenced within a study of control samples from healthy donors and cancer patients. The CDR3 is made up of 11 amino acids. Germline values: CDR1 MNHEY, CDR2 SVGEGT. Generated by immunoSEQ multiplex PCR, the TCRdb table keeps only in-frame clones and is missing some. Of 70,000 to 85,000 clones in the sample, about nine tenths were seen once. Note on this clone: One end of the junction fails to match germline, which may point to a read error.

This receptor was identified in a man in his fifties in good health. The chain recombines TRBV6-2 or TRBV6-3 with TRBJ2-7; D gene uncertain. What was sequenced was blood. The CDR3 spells CASSDSYEQYF. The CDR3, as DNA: TGTGCCAGCAGTGACTCCTACGAGCAGTACTTC.